What follows are 19 T cell receptor beta chains derived from one specimen sequenced in a study of shared clonotypes between healthy human individuals. Sequencing used immunoSEQ multiplex PCR; TCRdb keeps in-frame clones, though not all of them. The repertoire holds 2 million to 3 million clones, with under 95% as singletons. Sequencing input: naive CD4+ T cells from PBMCs. Noted subset: CD45RA+ positively selected. Receptors originate from a man aged 18 to 30 in good health. Some clones in this sample may be carry-over from other donors' samples.

The chain couples TRBV18 to TRBJ2-2; 15 bases are shared with TRBD2. The germline V gene has CDR1 KGHSH and CDR2 LQKENI. The CDR3 is made up of 21 amino acids. After removal of 6 bases from V and 5 bases from J, the junction contained 19 bases not matched to a gene. The CDR3, as DNA: TGTGCCAGCTCGCCAGGGGCCGGGACTAGCGGGAGGCCCTTTATGACCGGGGAGCTGTTTTTT. Its protein is CASSPGAGTSGRPFMTGELFF.

The chain recombines TRBV6-5 with TRBJ1-1; D is uncertain. The CDR3 has 13 residues. Germline-derived CDR1 and CDR2 are MNHEY and SVGAGI. Trimming removed 7 bases from V and 4 bases from J, with 13 bases in between. For the CDR3, the DNA is TGTGCCAGCACCTATACCGTCGGCACTGAAGCTTTCTTT. Protein product: CASTYTVGTEAFF.

The chain employs TRBV12-5 and TRBJ2-3, with 9 bases fitting TRBD2. V was clipped by 6 bases and J by 1 base; unmatched bases: 5. The CDR3 length is 15 residues. CDR1 and CDR2 (germline): LGHNT, FRNRAP. The CDR3 loop is CASGAGGPGTDTQYF. CDR3 nucleotide sequence: TGTGCTAGTGGGGCGGGAGGGCCGGGCACAGATACGCAGTATTTT.

V and J are TRBV7-9 and TRBJ2-7; 11 bases match TRBD2. The germline V gene encodes CDR1 SEHNR and CDR2 FQNEAQ (reference sequence). V dropped 5 bases and J dropped 4; count of bases not matched to a gene: 7. This CDR3 has 15 residues. The CDR3 nucleotides are TGTGCCAGCAGCGTTCCTAGCGGGAGGATGTACGAGCAGTACTTC. It yields the protein CASSVPSGRMYEQYF.

The chain carries TRBV11-1 and TRBJ2-5, with 12 positions matching TRBD2. The germline gives CDR1 SGHAT, CDR2 FQDESV (reference sequence). The V segment lost 3 bases and the J segment 0 bases; nucleotides outside the gene matches: 5. CDR3 length equals 17 residues. The CDR3 coding sequence is TGTGCCAGCAGCTTCGGACTAGCGGGACGGTACCAAGAGACCCAGTACTTC. Its protein product is CASSFGLAGRYQETQYF. Together with reference TRBV11-1 and TRBJ2-5, the CDR3 gives the full variable domain: EAEVAQSPRYKITEKSQAVAFWCDPISGHATLYWYRQILGQGPELLVQFQDESVVDDSQLPKDRFSAERLKGVDSTLKIQPAELGDSAMYLCASSFGLAGRYQETQYFGPGTRLLVL.

Details on this clone: The same CDR3 is also encoded by other DNA sequences in this sample. CDR3 sequence (DNA): TGTGCCAGTAGTACCGGGACAGCCTATGGCTACACCTTC. This sequence encodes CASSTGTAYGYTF. The chain employs TRBV19 and TRBJ1-2; 7 bases agree with TRBD1. The V gene end was trimmed by 4 bases and the J gene end by 4 bases; junction bases not matched to a gene: 3. Germline CDR1 LNHDA, CDR2 SQIVND (reference sequence). The CDR3 extends over 13 amino acids.

The rearrangement joins TRBV4-2 to TRBJ2-3; D call uncertain. Germline lookup yields CDR1 LGHNA and CDR2 YNFKEQ. There are 15 residues in the CDR3. The ends were cut back, 1 base at V and 3 bases at J, with 11 bases in the middle. CDR3 nucleotides: TGTGCCAGCAGCCAAGGTTTTTCCATAACAGATACGCAGTATTTT. This codes for CASSQGFSITDTQYF.

The chain links TRBV28 to TRBJ2-7, with unresolved D. This CDR3 has 12 amino acids. CDR1 and CDR2 from the germline V gene are MDHEN and SYDVKM. Trimming took off 5 bases at V and 12 bases at J, with 17 bases between the two ends. DNA of the CDR3: TGTGCCAGCAGTCAAAACGTGGGGTTGGGGTACTTC. It encodes CASSQNVGLGYF.

V is TRBV7-6 and J is TRBJ1-5, with TRBD1 identical over 7 bases. V was clipped by 5 bases and J by 2 bases; unmatched bases: 9. The CDR3 length is 16 residues. Germline CDR1 SGHVS, CDR2 FNYEAQ. The DNA for the CDR3 is TGTGCCAGCAGCCCGCAACAGGGGCCAGGCAATCAGCCCCAGCATTTT. This gives the protein CASSPQQGPGNQPQHF.

V gene TRBV28 combines with J gene TRBJ2-1, with a tentative D call TRBD2 (6 bases). Germline-derived CDR1 and CDR2 are MDHEN and SYDVKM. V was clipped by 4 bases and J by 6 bases, with 16 bases between them. The CDR3 extends over 15 amino acids. The CDR3 sequence: CASSSRLESLNEQFF. CDR3 nucleotide sequence: TGTGCCAGCAGTTCCAGACTAGAGAGTCTCAATGAGCAGTTCTTC.

As DNA, the CDR3 is TGTGCCAGCTCACCACGATTAGGGACAGGGGGCTACGAGCAGTACTTC. This sequence encodes CASSPRLGTGGYEQYF. The chain is built from TRBV18 and TRBJ2-7; 11 bases map to TRBD1. V lost 1 base to trimming and J lost 3 bases; unmatched junction nucleotides: 5. Germline loops: CDR1 KGHSH, CDR2 LQKENI. CDR3 length: 16 amino acids.

CDR3 residues: CASSQETLSYEQYF. CDR3 coding DNA: TGTGCCAGCAGTCAAGAGACACTTTCCTACGAGCAGTACTTC. V gene TRBV6-5 combines with J gene TRBJ2-7; D is uncertain. The length of the CDR3 is 14 residues. Looked up from germline, CDR1 is MNHEY and CDR2 is SVGAGI. Trimming cost V 5 bases and J 1 base, with 12 bases left between them.

V gene TRBV15 combines with J gene TRBJ2-1, with 13 bases lining up with TRBD2. Unmatched junction bases numbered 3, after V lost 0 bases and J lost 4 bases. The CDR3 totals 17 residues. Germline CDR1 is LNHNV and CDR2 is YYDKDF (reference sequence). The CDR3 sequence: CATSRDRGLAGYNEQFF. The CDR3 DNA reads TGTGCCACCAGCAGAGATCGGGGACTAGCGGGATACAATGAGCAGTTCTTC.

V usage is TRBV29-1 and J usage is TRBJ2-5, with TRBD1 as a possible D gene (6 bases). The CDR3 length is 13 residues. The ends were cut back, 7 bases at V and 1 base at J, with 13 bases in the middle. Germline V gene data show CDR1 as SQVTM and CDR2 as ANQGSEA. The CDR3 protein is CSAGQRTQETQYF. The DNA of the CDR3 is TGCAGCGCAGGACAGCGTACCCAAGAGACCCAGTACTTC.

The rearrangement joins TRBV15 to TRBJ1-1; TRBD1 might be the D (5 bases). CDR3 length: 17 amino acids. V lost 1 base, J lost 6 bases, and 21 bases lay in between. Germline lookup yields CDR1 LNHNV and CDR2 YYDKDF (reference sequence). CDR3: CATSRGRQFSGTPEAFF. The DNA for the CDR3 is TGTGCCACCAGCAGAGGCCGACAATTTTCAGGGACCCCTGAAGCTTTCTTT.

The gene calls are TRBV6-1 and TRBJ1-2, with 8 bases matching TRBD1. V trimming: 10 bases; J trimming: 8 bases; junction bases outside the gene matches: 12. The CDR3 runs 13 residues. Germline CDR1 reads MNHNS; CDR2 reads SASEGT. The CDR3 DNA reads TGTGCCACGATGTTTACAGGGGGAAGAGGCTACACCTTC. It specifies CATMFTGGRGYTF.

Concerning this clone itself: Other DNA sequences of this sample code for an identical CDR3. The rearrangement joins TRBV6-1 to TRBJ1-2; D is undetermined. This CDR3 is 13 amino acids long. Between the trimmed V and J ends, which lost 2 bases and 5 bases, there was a span of 9 bases. Germline CDR1 MNHNS, CDR2 SASEGT. The CDR3 sequence: CASSERGPYGYTF. DNA for the CDR3: TGTGCCAGCAGTGAACGAGGTCCTTATGGCTACACCTTC.

The J gene is TRBJ2-3, the V gene TRBV5-6, with 12 bases lining up with TRBD2. There are 17 residues in the CDR3. In germline, CDR1 is SGHDT, CDR2 YYEEEE. V trimming: 2 bases; J trimming: 1 base; junction bases outside the gene matches: 5. The CDR3 loop reads CASSFRTSGTGTDTQYF. DNA of the CDR3: TGTGCCAGCAGCTTCCGGACTAGCGGGACGGGCACAGATACGCAGTATTTT.

The chain joins TRBV7-2 to TRBJ2-5; D uncertain. V lost 5 bases and J lost 3, with 10 bases in between. CDR1 SGHTA and CDR2 FQGNSA come from the germline V gene. This CDR3 contains 13 residues. The CDR3, as DNA: TGTGCCAGCAGCCCCACAAGGAAAGAGACCCAGTACTTC. Its translation is CASSPTRKETQYF.